The T cell receptor (beta chain) described here comes from a study of blood T cell repertoires in COVID-19. On the study more broadly: From T cells, B-cell-depleted T cells, or PBMCs came the material, which was cDNA or gDNA.

Authors' processing steps: Amplification of reference gene primers provided the estimated nucleated cell counts. Profiling relied on immunoSEQ multiplex PCR, and the TCRdb table lists in-frame clones only, not all of them. The D gene and trimming were derived from the DNA, and the V and J assignments and clone size from that table. The sample yields over 45,000 clones, roughly 84% seen once. Sequenced input: peripheral blood. This TCR came from a man aged 45-65 years with active COVID-19.

The CDR3 DNA reads TGTGCCAGCAGTGAAACGGAGAGCTATCAGCCCCAGCATTTT. Its protein is CASSETESYQPQHF. This rearrangement joins TRBV2 to TRBJ1-5; D is undetermined. V lost 2 bases and J 5 bases, leaving 10 bases between the germline ends. The CDR3 consists of 14 residues. CDR1 and CDR2 from the germline V gene are SNHLY and FYNNEI.